These T cell receptor beta chains were read from a single sample in a study of human T cells and chemical hapten exposure. TCRdb used MiXCR to reprocess the RACE reads, holding one entry per CDR3 protein. The table lists 380,000 or so distinct CDR3 sequences, around 5% of them singletons. The sequencing used whole blood, collected in connection with sensitization to the hapten diphenylcyclopropenone (DPC). The source of these receptors is a woman aged 50 to 65 with alopecia areata. Some clones in this sample may be carry-over from other donors' samples. Each CDR3 is given with its conserved first and last residue. Fields, in order: CDR3 length, V gene, clone size, J gene, CDR3 protein. Clone size is stated in some rows and not others, as once, few, many or a class when expanded.

CDR3 length: 13
V gene: TRBV24-1
clone size: many
J gene: TRBJ1-1
CDR3 protein: CATRAETDTEAFF

CDR3 length: 13
V gene: TRBV24-1
clone size: few
J gene: TRBJ2-3
CDR3 protein: CATSDRLADTQYF

CDR3 length: 15
V gene: TRBV27
clone size: few
J gene: TRBJ2-3
CDR3 protein: CASSLGLAFTDTQYF

CDR3 length: 14
V gene: TRBV25-1
clone size: NA
J gene: TRBJ2-7
CDR3 protein: CASGGLGITYEQYF

CDR3 length: 15
V gene: TRBV3-1
clone size: NA
J gene: TRBJ2-3
CDR3 protein: CASSQGGLGADTQYF

CDR3 length: 14
V gene: TRBV20-1
clone size: many
J gene: TRBJ1-3
CDR3 protein: CSAADRGKGNTIYF

CDR3 length: 15
V gene: TRBV12-3/TRBV12-4
clone size: few
J gene: TRBJ2-1
CDR3 protein: CASTIPGRTYNEQFF

CDR3 length: 14
V gene: TRBV10-3
clone size: many
J gene: TRBJ1-2
CDR3 protein: CAISDLNTNYGYTF

CDR3 length: 14
V gene: TRBV20-1
clone size: many
J gene: TRBJ2-7
CDR3 protein: CSARLLTSVGEQYF

CDR3 length: 14
V gene: TRBV9
clone size: many
J gene: TRBJ1-2
CDR3 protein: CASSVDRANYGYTF

CDR3 length: 14
V gene: TRBV29-1
clone size: many
J gene: TRBJ2-1
CDR3 protein: CSARPFSSYNEQFF

CDR3 length: 15
V gene: TRBV20-1
clone size: many
J gene: TRBJ2-7
CDR3 protein: CSAVGSSGRAYEQYF

CDR3 length: 12
V gene: TRBV3-1
clone size: few
J gene: TRBJ2-3
CDR3 protein: CASSQRGDTQYF

CDR3 length: 15
V gene: TRBV6-5
clone size: NA
J gene: TRBJ2-7
CDR3 protein: CASSPFRGAPDEQYF

CDR3 length: 15
V gene: TRBV6-5
clone size: NA
J gene: TRBJ1-2
CDR3 protein: CASSYQQQGNYGYTF

CDR3 length: 14
V gene: TRBV5-4
clone size: many
J gene: TRBJ2-3
CDR3 protein: CASSLVDSEDTQYF

CDR3 length: 16
V gene: TRBV6-4
clone size: many
J gene: TRBJ1-4
CDR3 protein: CASSEDRLIYNEKLFF

CDR3 length: 13
V gene: TRBV4-3
clone size: many
J gene: TRBJ2-1
CDR3 protein: CASSPQGDDEQFF